This passage covers 32 T cell receptor beta chains from one sample sequenced in a study of cytomegalovirus exposure and HLA in healthy donors. This PCR relied on a set of 60 Vbeta primers and 13 Jbeta primers. The data were produced by immunoSEQ multiplex PCR, yet TCRdb's version contains in-frame clones alone and is incomplete. The sample includes over 100,000 clones, 69% of them seen just once. Sequencing was done on a sample of PBMCs. These receptors all come from a woman in her 70s in good health and CMV-seropositive.

The rearrangement uses TRBV4-2 and TRBJ2-1, with a tentative D call TRBD2 (6 bases). Deletions cut 4 bases from V and 8 bases from J, with 15 bases between. Germline values: CDR1 LGHNA, CDR2 YNFKEQ. The CDR3 extends over 14 amino acids. In DNA form, the CDR3 reads TGTGCCAGCAGCCGCGGGGCGAGCGTCGATGAGCAGTTCTTC. It specifies CASSRGASVDEQFF.

V and J are TRBV25-1 and TRBJ1-6; the D gene is possibly TRBD1 (6 bases). V shed 5 bases and J shed 14 bases, with 16 bases lying between them. This CDR3 is built from 13 residues. Germline V lookup: CDR1 MGHDK, CDR2 SYGVNS. CDR3 amino acids: CASSLYPQGSLHF. The CDR3, as DNA: TGTGCCAGCAGTCTTTATCCCCAGGGGTCCCTCCACTTT.

The gene calls are TRBV7-8 and TRBJ1-1, with TRBD1 as a possible D gene (5 bases). The V end lost 5 bases, the J end lost 6 bases, and 16 bases lay between the germline ends. The germline V gene encodes CDR1 SGHVS and CDR2 FQNEAQ. The CDR3 covers 14 residues. The CDR3 loop reads CASSPHGGFPEAFF. DNA of the CDR3: TGTGCCAGCAGCCCCCACGGGGGATTCCCTGAAGCTTTCTTT.

The V and J genes are TRBV5-1 and TRBJ2-3; TRBD2 aligns across 11 bases. CDR1 and CDR2 from the germline V gene are SGHRS and YFSETQ. The J segment lost 2 bases and the V segment lost 0 bases, leaving 2 bases of the junction unmatched. There are 16 residues in the CDR3. The CDR3 nucleotides are TGCGCCAGCAGCTTGGGACTAGCGGGGTCCACAGATACGCAGTATTTT. This gives the protein CASSLGLAGSTDTQYF.

In its sample, this clone was seen once. The chain is built from TRBV5-4 and TRBJ2-6; the D gene is possibly TRBD2 (6 bases). Germline assignment: CDR1 SGHNT and CDR2 YYREEE (reference sequence). The CDR3 consists of 16 residues. The V end was cut by 1 base, the J end by 4 bases, with 12 bases between. The CDR3 sequence is CASSLWRVSGANVLTF. The CDR3 coding sequence is TGTGCCAGCAGCTTGTGGAGGGTGAGCGGGGCCAACGTCCTGACTTTC.

In its sample, this clone was seen a few times. The J gene is TRBJ1-2, the V gene TRBV15; 8 bases line up with TRBD1. From germline, CDR1 is LNHNV and CDR2 YYDKDF (reference sequence). The CDR3 extends over 16 amino acids. V dropped 0 bases and J dropped 7; count of bases not matched to a gene: 10. The CDR3 DNA follows: TGTGCCACCAGCAGAGATTTTCAGGGGGCGGGAAGTGGCTACACCTTC. Its translation is CATSRDFQGAGSGYTF.

The V gene is TRBV6-5, the J gene TRBJ1-2; D gene ambiguous. The CDR3 extends over 14 amino acids. The ends were cut back, 2 bases at V and 0 bases at J, with 7 bases in the middle. Germline assignment: CDR1 MNHEY and CDR2 SVGAGI. The CDR3 loop reads CASSYGGANYGYTF. The CDR3 nucleotides read TGTGCCAGCAGTTACGGAGGTGCTAACTATGGCTACACCTTC.

V and J are TRBV18 and TRBJ2-4, with D maybe TRBD2 (5 bases). In germline, CDR1 is KGHSH, CDR2 LQKENI. The V end was cut by 0 bases, the J end by 5 bases, with 8 bases between. The CDR3 is 14 residues long. The CDR3 here is CASSPPAGENIQYF. In nucleotides, the CDR3 is TGTGCCAGCTCACCACCGGCCGGGGAAAACATTCAGTACTTC. Using reference TRBV18 and TRBJ2-4 for the parts outside the CDR3, the full variable domain is NAGVMQNPRHLVRRRGQEARLRCSPMKGHSHVYWYRQLPEEGLKFMVYLQKENIIDESGMPKERFSAEFPKEGPSILRIQQVVRGDSAAYFCASSPPAGENIQYFGAGTRLSVL.

Only a few counts were recorded for this clone. The chain combines TRBV4-1 with TRBJ1-1, with 9 bases identical to TRBD1. From germline, CDR1 is MGHRA and CDR2 YSYEKL. The V gene end was trimmed by 3 bases and the J gene end by 4 bases; junction bases not matched to a gene: 9. CDR3 size: 16 residues. In DNA, the CDR3 is TGCGCCAGCAGCCAGGCTCAACAGGGGGCGGGCACTGAAGCTTTCTTT. Translation: CASSQAQQGAGTEAFF.

The chain is built from TRBV2 and TRBJ2-3, with TRBD1 identical over 10 bases. Germline CDR1 SNHLY, CDR2 FYNNEI. The CDR3 is made up of 15 amino acids. V lost 6 bases to trimming and J lost 11 bases; unmatched junction nucleotides: 14. The CDR3 spells CASSPTGQGFIEQYF. The CDR3, as DNA: TGTGCCAGCAGCCCAACGGGACAGGGGTTTATTGAGCAGTATTTT.

This chain links TRBV10-3 with TRBJ2-2, with a possible D match to TRBD2 (6 bases). The germline V and J ends were trimmed by 2 bases and 7 bases, with 11 bases remaining between them. CDR1 and CDR2 from the germline V gene are ENHRY and SYGVKD. The CDR3 spans 14 residues. The CDR3 bases are TGTGCCATCAGTGAGGCAGTAGCGGTCGGGGAGCTGTTTTTT. It codes for CAISEAVAVGELFF.

This chain's CDR3 is CAWSVSRLGGSPLHF. CDR3 nucleotide sequence: TGTGCCTGGAGTGTATCCAGGCTTGGTGGTTCACCCCTCCACTTT. The chain links TRBV30 to TRBJ1-6, with D unclear. Trimming took 0 bases from V and 9 from J, leaving 15 bases between them. CDR3 length: 15 residues. Germline V gives CDR1 GTSNPN, CDR2 SVGIG (reference sequence).

The chain joins TRBV6-5 to TRBJ2-5; 9 positions match TRBD2. This CDR3 has 13 residues. The germline V gene has CDR1 MNHEY and CDR2 SVGAGI. The V segment lost 11 bases and the J segment 5 bases; nucleotides outside the gene matches: 9. In DNA form, the CDR3 reads TGTGCCGGGGCGGGGGGGCCGAAGGAGACCCAGTACTTC. It translates to CAGAGGPKETQYF.

This clone was picked up one time. CDR3 sequence: CASSLSVTGYEQYF. The DNA of the CDR3 is TGCGCCAGCAGCTTGTCAGTTACGGGTTACGAGCAGTACTTC. V and J are TRBV5-1 and TRBJ2-7; D gene unclear. CDR3 length equals 14 residues. The V gene's germline CDR1 is SGHRS and CDR2 YFSETQ. With 1 base removed from V and 4 bases from J, the gap between germline ends came to 12 bases.

This clone was seen a few times. The chain is built from TRBV7-9 and TRBJ2-7, with 15 bases lining up with TRBD2. The CDR3 extends over 16 amino acids. V lost 4 bases to trimming and J lost 3 bases; unmatched junction nucleotides: 4. CDR1 SEHNR and CDR2 FQNEAQ come from the germline V gene (reference sequence). This CDR3 reads CASSSGTSGGFYEQYF. DNA for the CDR3: TGTGCCAGCAGCTCCGGGACTAGCGGGGGGTTCTACGAGCAGTACTTC.

The chain links TRBV5-1 to TRBJ1-1, with 7 nucleotides matching TRBD1. The length of the CDR3 is 13 residues. From germline, CDR1 is SGHRS and CDR2 YFSETQ. The ends lost 4 bases at V and 4 bases at J; junction bases unmatched: 4. The CDR3 loop is CASSAQGSTEAFF. The CDR3 DNA reads TGCGCCAGCAGCGCACAGGGGTCCACTGAAGCTTTCTTT. Full variable domain (rest looked up from reference TRBV5-1 and TRBJ1-1): KAGVTQTPRYLIKTRGQQVTLSCSPISGHRSVSWYQQTPGQGLQFLFEYFSETQRNKGNFPGRFSGRQFSNSRSEMNVSTLELGDSALYLCASSAQGSTEAFFGQGTRLTVV.

This clone was observed once. This chain joins TRBV4-1 and TRBJ2-5; D possibly corresponds to TRBD2 (6 bases). The V gene lost 0 bases and the J gene lost 4 bases, with 18 bases spanning the gap. This CDR3 is built from 17 residues. Germline CDR1 reads MGHRA; CDR2 reads YSYEKL. CDR3 nucleotides: TGCGCCAGCAGCCAAGATCCGGACTACCCCGCCCGAGAGACCCAGTACTTC. Translated, it gives CASSQDPDYPARETQYF.

This sequence joins TRBV2 and TRBJ1-1; D gene ambiguous. The CDR3 loop spans 17 amino acids. V gave up 0 bases and J gave up 4 bases, with 18 bases separating them. Germline loops: CDR1 SNHLY, CDR2 FYNNEI. The CDR3 loop is CASSEARGSGLGTEAFF. CDR3 coding DNA: TGTGCCAGCAGTGAAGCTCGGGGAAGCGGTTTAGGCACTGAAGCTTTCTTT.

The genes are TRBV29-1 and TRBJ2-7, with D perhaps matching TRBD1 (6 bases). CDR3 length: 13 residues. CDR1 SQVTM and CDR2 ANQGSEA come from the germline V gene. Trimming left V 4 bases short and J 0 bases short, with 10 bases between. The CDR3 DNA follows: TGCAGCGTTGGGGACACTACCTCCTACGAGCAGTACTTC. This encodes CSVGDTTSYEQYF.

This chain joins TRBV18 and TRBJ1-1; TRBD1 agrees at 7 bases. V dropped 4 bases and J dropped 0; count of bases not matched to a gene: 5. This CDR3 contains 15 residues. In germline, CDR1 is KGHSH, CDR2 LQKENI. The CDR3 DNA sequence: TGTGCCAGCTCACAAGGGACAGCTATGAACACTGAAGCTTTCTTT. Protein sequence: CASSQGTAMNTEAFF.

A few counts support this clone. The chain couples TRBV7-8 to TRBJ1-6; no definite D call. V was shortened by 0 bases and J by 0 bases, with 12 bases between the two germline ends. This CDR3 is built from 18 residues. Germline CDR1 SGHVS, CDR2 FQNEAQ. In DNA form, the CDR3 reads TGTGCCAGCAGCTTAGCCCAGAGGGAGAACTCCTATAATTCACCCCTCCACTTT. This encodes CASSLAQRENSYNSPLHF. Based on the CDR3 plus reference TRBV7-8 and TRBJ1-6, the full variable domain is GAGVSQSPRYKVAKRGQDVALRCDPISGHVSLFWYQQALGQGPEFLTYFQNEAQLDKSGLPSDRFFAERPEGSVSTLKIQRTQQEDSAVYLCASSLAQRENSYNSPLHFGNGTRLTVT.

The genes are TRBV28 and TRBJ2-2; D is unresolved. The CDR3 covers 14 residues. V was cut by 7 bases and J by 4 bases, with 13 bases left in between. Per germline, CDR1 MDHEN and CDR2 SYDVKM. The CDR3 coding sequence is TGTGCCAGCACCAAGCAAGCCACCACCGGGGAGCTGTTTTTT. This sequence encodes CASTKQATTGELFF.

This clone was counted once. The chain recombines TRBV7-6 with TRBJ2-3; 7 nucleotides align to TRBD2. This CDR3 is 18 amino acids long. Germline-derived CDR1 and CDR2 are SGHVS and FNYEAQ. The V segment lost 2 bases and the J segment 6 bases; nucleotides outside the gene matches: 17. The CDR3: CASSLIRTSWARGDTQYF. The CDR3 bases are TGTGCCAGCAGCTTAATCAGGACTAGTTGGGCGAGGGGCGATACGCAGTATTTT.

This clone was recorded once. The chain is built from TRBV30 and TRBJ1-6; D is possibly TRBD1 (6 bases). Germline lookup yields CDR1 GTSNPN and CDR2 SVGIG (reference sequence). The length of the CDR3 is 15 residues. Deletions cut 5 bases from V and 0 bases from J, with 11 bases between. The CDR3 DNA follows: TGTGCCTGGGACAGGTTGAGCTCCTATAATTCACCCCTCCACTTT. Protein product: CAWDRLSSYNSPLHF.

The gene calls are TRBV18 and TRBJ1-3, with D unresolved. V was pared by 3 bases and J by 1 base, with 7 bases between. This CDR3 spans 14 amino acids. Germline lookup yields CDR1 KGHSH and CDR2 LQKENI. Here the CDR3 reads CASSPTYSGNTIYF. CDR3 DNA: TGTGCCAGCTCACCTACCTATTCTGGAAACACCATATATTTT.

The gene calls are TRBV10-1 and TRBJ2-3; 8 bases map to TRBD2. V was clipped by 6 bases and J by 1 base; unmatched bases: 6. The CDR3 loop spans 15 amino acids. In germline, CDR1 is WNHNN, CDR2 SYGVQD (reference sequence). The CDR3 region has the DNA TGCGCCAGCAGCCCCGGGGGGGCCGGCACAGATACGCAGTATTTT. It specifies CASSPGGAGTDTQYF.

The CDR3 protein is CASSASGDPSYEQYF. The CDR3 DNA reads TGTGCCAGCAGCGCTAGCGGGGATCCCTCATACGAGCAGTACTTC. J is TRBJ2-7 and V is TRBV9, with 9 bases identical to TRBD2. In germline, CDR1 is SGDLS, CDR2 YYNGEE. The CDR3 spans 15 residues. The V and J ends lost 3 bases and 4 bases, in that order; junction bases with no gene match: 8.

This sequence joins TRBV6-5 and TRBJ1-2, with D maybe TRBD1 (5 bases). Germline-derived CDR1 and CDR2 are MNHEY and SVGAGI. CDR3 size: 13 residues. Trimming left V 0 bases short and J 7 bases short, with 9 bases between. CDR3 sequence (DNA): TGTGCCAGCAGTTACTCATGGGGCGTTGGCTACACCTTC. This gives the protein CASSYSWGVGYTF.

The gene calls are TRBV7-9 and TRBJ1-5, with D unclear. V lost 2 bases and J lost 4, with 9 bases in between. CDR1 is SEHNR, CDR2 FQNEAQ, per germline (reference sequence). This CDR3 contains 14 residues. The CDR3: CASSLPGGNQPQHF. The CDR3 DNA sequence: TGTGCCAGCAGCTTACCTGGAGGAAATCAGCCCCAGCATTTT.

This chain connects TRBV6-5 to TRBJ1-2; D is undetermined. Looked up from germline, CDR1 is MNHEY and CDR2 is SVGAGI. V lost 0 bases and J lost 2, with 7 bases in between. CDR3 size: 14 residues. CDR3 protein: CASSYSVPNYGYTF. In nucleotides, the CDR3 is TGTGCCAGCAGTTACTCTGTTCCAAACTATGGCTACACCTTC.

The genes are TRBV14 and TRBJ1-3; tentatively, D is TRBD1 (5 bases). Trimming removed 5 bases at V and 0 bases at J, with 14 bases between. There are 16 residues in the CDR3. The germline gives CDR1 SGHDN, CDR2 FVKESK. The CDR3 region is CASSERGFDSGNTIYF. CDR3 coding DNA: TGTGCCAGCAGCGAAAGGGGATTCGACTCTGGAAACACCATATATTTT. Looking up the rest from reference TRBV14 and TRBJ1-3 gives the full variable domain: EAGVTQFPSHSVIEKGQTVTLRCDPISGHDNLYWYRRVMGKEIKFLLHFVKESKQDESGMPNNRFLAERTGGTYSTLKVQPAELEDSGVYFCASSERGFDSGNTIYFGEGSWLTVV.

V is TRBV25-1 and J is TRBJ1-1, with no clear D. V was pared by 1 base and J by 5 bases, with 14 bases between. The CDR3 has 15 residues. In germline, CDR1 is MGHDK, CDR2 SYGVNS. The DNA of the CDR3 is TGTGCCAGCAGTGAATGGCGTTCCGGAGCGACTGAAGCTTTCTTT. It codes for CASSEWRSGATEAFF.